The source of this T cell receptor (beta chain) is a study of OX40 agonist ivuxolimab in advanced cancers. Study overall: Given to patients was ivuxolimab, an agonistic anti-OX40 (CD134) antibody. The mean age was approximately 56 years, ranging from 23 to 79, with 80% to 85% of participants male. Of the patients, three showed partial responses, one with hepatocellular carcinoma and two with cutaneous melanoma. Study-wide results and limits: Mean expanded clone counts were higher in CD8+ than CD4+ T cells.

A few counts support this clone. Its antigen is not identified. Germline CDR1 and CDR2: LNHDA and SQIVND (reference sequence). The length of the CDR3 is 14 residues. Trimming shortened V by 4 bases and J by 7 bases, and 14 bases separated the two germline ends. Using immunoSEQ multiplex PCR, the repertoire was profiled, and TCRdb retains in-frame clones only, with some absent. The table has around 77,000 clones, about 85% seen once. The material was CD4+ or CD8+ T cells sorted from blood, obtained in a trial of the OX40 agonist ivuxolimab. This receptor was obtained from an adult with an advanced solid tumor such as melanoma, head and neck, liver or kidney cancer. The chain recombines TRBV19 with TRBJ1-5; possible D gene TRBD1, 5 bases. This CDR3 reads CASSTGLLGQPQHF. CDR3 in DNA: TGTGCCAGTAGTACGGGACTCCTTGGGCAGCCCCAGCATTTT.